This T cell receptor beta chain stems from a study of blood T cell repertoires in COVID-19. Data came from immunoSEQ multiplex PCR; TCRdb stores just in-frame clones and leaves some out. The sample lists 350,000 or so clones; about 87% were seen once. Germline CDR1 is LGHNA and CDR2 is YSLEER. This CDR3 region has 16 residues. V was clipped by 1 base and J by 5 bases; unmatched bases: 7. The source material was peripheral blood. This chain uses TRBV4-3 with TRBJ1-4, with 7 positions matching TRBD1. The sequence derives from a woman aged 25 to 45 with COVID-19, enrolled during active disease. In DNA form, the CDR3 reads TGCGCCAGCAGCCAAGGCACCGGGACAGCAAATGAAAAACTGTTTTTT. Amino acids: CASSQGTGTANEKLFF.